Listed below are T cell receptor beta chains from one sample, sequenced in a study of blood T cell repertoires in COVID-19. Clones were read by immunoSEQ multiplex PCR, and TCRdb kept only the in-frame ones, dropping some. The table lists 300,000 or so clones, more than 85% of them singletons, with approximately 0.93% in the top ten. The sample consisted of PBMCs or T cells enriched from blood (not recorded which). The receptors come from a woman in her thirties who had recovered from COVID-19. The CDR3 runs from the conserved cysteine through the conserved F or W. The D gene is left open where the match is weak. A clone size is listed for some rows: how often the clone was seen (once, few, many), or a class if it is expanded.

J gene	D gene	clone size	V gene	CDR3 DNA	CDR3 protein
TRBJ1-5	-	-	TRBV4-3	TGCGCCAGCAGCCAAGACAGGGCCAATCAGCCCCAGCATTTT	CASSQDRANQPQHF
TRBJ2-7	-	-	TRBV30	TGTGCCTGGAAGGAGCCCTACGAGCAGTACTTC	CAWKEPYEQYF
TRBJ1-4	-	-	TRBV2	TGTGCCAGCAGCCCGACAGGACAGCATAATGAAAAACTGTTTTTT	CASSPTGQHNEKLFF
TRBJ2-2	-	-	TRBV28	TGTGCCAGTTTGGTGCAGGGTGGCACCGGGGAGCTGTTTTTT	CASLVQGGTGELFF
TRBJ2-2	TRBD1	-	TRBV6-5	TGTGCCAGCAGTTACGTCGGCAGGGGGTCTCACGGGGAGCTGTTTTTT	CASSYVGRGSHGELFF
TRBJ2-5	TRBD2	-	TRBV11-2	TGTGCCAGCAGCTTAAGGTCTAGCGGAACCAAAGAGACCCAGTACTTC	CASSLRSSGTKETQYF
TRBJ2-1	-	-	TRBV19	TGTGCCAGTAGTATAGGACAGAGCTCCTACAATGAGCAGTTCTTC	CASSIGQSSYNEQFF
TRBJ2-5	-	once	TRBV3-1/TRBV3-2	TGTGCCAGCAGCCAAGAGAGGAAAGACAGGGAGGACTTC	CASSQERKDREDF
TRBJ1-3	-	once	TRBV3-1/TRBV3-2	TGTGCCAGCAGCCAAGCCGACAGAAACTCTGGAAACACCATATATTTT	CASSQADRNSGNTIYF
TRBJ2-7	TRBD1	-	TRBV29-1	TGCAGCGTCCGAGAGGGGACAGTAAATAACTACGAGCAGTACTTC	CSVREGTVNNYEQYF
TRBJ2-2	TRBD2	-	TRBV4-2	TGTGCCAGCAGCCAACCGGGACTAGCGGAGAACACCGGGGAGCTGTTTTTT	CASSQPGLAENTGELFF
TRBJ1-2	-	few	TRBV5-1	TGCGCCAGCAGCTTGTCTGAGGCCTATGGCTACACCTTC	CASSLSEAYGYTF
TRBJ2-3	TRBD1	once	TRBV4-3	TGCGCCAGCAGCCAAGACGAGGGGGCGGCAGATACGCAGTATTTT	CASSQDEGAADTQYF
TRBJ2-6	TRBD1	-	TRBV28	TGTGCCAGCAGATATGAACGGGACAGCCTACGATTCTCTGGGGCCAACGTCCTGACTTTC	CASRYERDSLRFSGANVLTF
TRBJ1-4	TRBD1	-	TRBV18	TGTGCCAGCTCACCCGGGACAGAAGGCGAAAAACTGTTTTTT	CASSPGTEGEKLFF
TRBJ1-6	-	few	TRBV7-9	TGTGCCAGCAGCTCCAGGGACAAGAGAAACAATTCACCCCTCCACTTT	CASSSRDKRNNSPLHF
TRBJ2-7	TRBD2	-	TRBV5-8	TGTGCCAGCAGCTTGGTAAGAGCGGGGGCTCAGTACGAGCAGTACTTC	CASSLVRAGAQYEQYF
TRBJ2-5	-	once	TRBV2	TGTGCCAGCAGTTCTGAGACCCAGTACTTC	CASSSETQYF
TRBJ2-2	TRBD1	once	TRBV15	TGTGCCACCAGTAGGAGGGAAGGACAGGGGGCCGGGGAGCTGTTTTTT	CATSRREGQGAGELFF
TRBJ1-1	TRBD1	-	TRBV7-9	TGTGCCAGCAGCGGATGGACAGGGGGGGACACTGAAGCTTTCTTT	CASSGWTGGDTEAFF
TRBJ2-3	TRBD2	-	TRBV28	TGTGCCAGCAGGTACCCGGGGGGAAAAACAGATACGCAGTATTTT	CASRYPGGKTDTQYF
TRBJ1-5	-	-	TRBV5-1	TGCGCCAGCAGCTTGGGGACAGGCAATCAGCCCCAGCATTTT	CASSLGTGNQPQHF
TRBJ2-2	-	few	TRBV28	TGTGCCAGCAGTTTATGGCAGGGGATTGCCGGGGAGCTGTTTTTT	CASSLWQGIAGELFF
TRBJ2-1	TRBD2	-	TRBV7-2	TGTGCCAGCAGCTTAGGGACCCTAGCGGGGGAGTACAATGAGCAGTTCTTC	CASSLGTLAGEYNEQFF
TRBJ2-3	-	-	TRBV7-9	TGTGCCAGCTACGGGGAGCGAACAGATACGCAGTATTTT	CASYGERTDTQYF
TRBJ1-4	-	-	TRBV16	TGTGCCAGCAGCCCCCTGAGGAGTGTGGGTAATGAAAAACTGTTTTTT	CASSPLRSVGNEKLFF
TRBJ1-5	-	-	TRBV9	TGTGCCAGCAGCGTAGAGGGGAAAGGCAATCAGCCCCAGCATTTT	CASSVEGKGNQPQHF
TRBJ1-1	-	-	TRBV12-3/TRBV12-4	TGTGCCAGCAGTTACGGCCAGGGCACTGAAGCTTTCTTT	CASSYGQGTEAFF
TRBJ2-3	TRBD2	few	TRBV27	TGTGCCAGCTCCCCCCTAGCGGGGGGGCAGAGAGATACGCAGTATTTT	CASSPLAGGQRDTQYF
TRBJ1-2	-	-	TRBV2	TGTGCCAGCACCCCAGGATATGGCTACACCTTC	CASTPGYGYTF
TRBJ1-2	TRBD1	-	TRBV12-3/TRBV12-4	TGTGCCAGCAGTTCTCTCCCACAGGGGCCCCTCACCTTC	CASSSLPQGPLTF
TRBJ1-1	-	-	TRBV6-5	TGTGCCAGCAGTTACTCTGTCGGGAGGGCGAACACTGAAGCTTTCTTT	CASSYSVGRANTEAFF
TRBJ1-6	-	once	TRBV7-9	TGTGCCAGCAGCTCGGACGGGGGGGGCGCACACCTCCACTTT	CASSSDGGGAHLHF
TRBJ2-1	-	-	TRBV5-5	TGTGCCAGCAGCTTCTCTACCGTCCATGAGCAGTTCTTC	CASSFSTVHEQFF
TRBJ1-2	TRBD1	-	TRBV4-1	TGCGCCAGCAGCCAAGAGACAGGGACCTATGGCTACACCTTC	CASSQETGTYGYTF
TRBJ1-5	-	-	TRBV6-1	TGTGCCAGCAGTGAAGCTAGAGGAGTTGGGCAGCCCCAGCATTTT	CASSEARGVGQPQHF